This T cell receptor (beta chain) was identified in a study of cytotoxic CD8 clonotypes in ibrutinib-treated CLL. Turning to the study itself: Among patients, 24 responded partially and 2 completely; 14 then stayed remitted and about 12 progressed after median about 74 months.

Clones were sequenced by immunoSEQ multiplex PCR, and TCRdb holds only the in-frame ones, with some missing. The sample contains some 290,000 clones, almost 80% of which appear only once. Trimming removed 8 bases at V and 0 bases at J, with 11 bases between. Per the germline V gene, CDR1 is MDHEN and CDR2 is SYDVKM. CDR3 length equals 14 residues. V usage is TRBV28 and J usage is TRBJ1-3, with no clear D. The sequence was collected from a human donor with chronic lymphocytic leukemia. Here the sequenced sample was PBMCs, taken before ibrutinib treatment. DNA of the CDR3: TGTGCCAGCGTGGAAAGCAACTCTGGAAACACCATATATTTT. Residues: CASVESNSGNTIYF. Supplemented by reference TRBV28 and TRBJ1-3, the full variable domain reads DVKVTQSSRYLVKRTGEKVFLECVQDMDHENMFWYRQDPGLGLRLIYFSYDVKMKEKGDIPEGYSVSREKKERFSLILESASTNQTSMYLCASVESNSGNTIYFGEGSWLTVV.